This TCR beta chain was sequenced during a study of cytomegalovirus exposure and HLA in healthy donors. Study outcomes and limitations: The availability of immune exposure information extended only to CMV serostatus. An analysis that came later showed most CMV-associated TCR beta chains appearing HLA-restricted.

The PCR made use of 60 Vbeta and 13 Jbeta primers. The method was immunoSEQ multiplex PCR; TCRdb's version includes in-frame clones alone and lacks a portion of them. The sample carries some 170,000 clones, almost 80% recorded once. Notes on this clone: The target antigen is unknown.

V dropped 3 bases and J dropped 4 bases, with 10 bases sitting between them. The CDR3 totals 14 residues. Germline CDR1 and CDR2: MNHNS and SASEGT. The chain links TRBV6-1 to TRBJ2-1; D ambiguous. Sample: PBMCs. The source of this sequence is a man between 40 and 49 years old in good health and CMV-seropositive. This chain's CDR3 is CASSENTAYNEQFF. CDR3 bases: TGTGCCAGCAGTGAGAACACAGCTTACAATGAGCAGTTCTTC.